The rows below give T cell receptor beta chains drawn from one sample of a study of blood T cell repertoires in COVID-19. Repertoires were generated with immunoSEQ multiplex PCR, while TCRdb's copy carries only in-frame clones and drops some. Of about 68,000 clones in the sample, 70% to 90% were seen once. The sequencing sample was made of peripheral blood. The receptors originated from a woman between 45 and 65 years old with COVID-19, enrolled during active disease. Both conserved end residues are part of each CDR3. The D gene is left open where the match is weak. Expanded clones are given a class, and other clones once, few, many or no size at all.

TRBD1,-,TRBJ2-2,TRBV19,TGTGCCATACGGGACAGGGGTGGAACCGGGGAGCTGTTTTTT,CAIRDRGGTGELFF
-,-,TRBJ2-7,TRBV28,TGTGCCAGCATACAGGAGCCCTACGAGCAGTACTTC,CASIQEPYEQYF
TRBD1,-,TRBJ2-5,TRBV7-9,TGTGCCAGCAGCTCACCGAATTACAGGGGGCGAGAGACCCAGTACTTC,CASSSPNYRGRETQYF
TRBD2,-,TRBJ2-7,TRBV2,TGTGCCAGCGGGGCTAGCGGCAAGAGCTCCTACGAGCAGTACTTC,CASGASGKSSYEQYF
TRBD2,once,TRBJ2-5,TRBV2,TGTGCCAGCCCTGGGCGGGGGTCAGAGACCCAGTACTTC,CASPGRGSETQYF
-,-,TRBJ2-7,TRBV7-2,TGTGCCAGCAGCCTTAGCCGCTCCGAGCAGTACTTC,CASSLSRSEQYF
TRBD2,once,TRBJ2-5,TRBV6-6,TGTGCCAGCAGTGGGGGGACTAGCGGAACAGAGACCCAGTACTTC,CASSGGTSGTETQYF
-,-,TRBJ2-7,TRBV28,TGTGCCAGCAGTTTTAGTGGAGGCAAAGGCGTGCAGTACTTC,CASSFSGGKGVQYF
TRBD1,-,TRBJ1-1,TRBV6-5,TGTGCCAGCAGTTACGGGACAGCCTCGACTAACACTGAAGCTTTCTTT,CASSYGTASTNTEAFF
-,-,TRBJ2-3,TRBV4-3,TGCGCCAGCAGCCAAGAAGAGAGGTCGGCGGATACGCAGTATTTT,CASSQEERSADTQYF
TRBD2,-,TRBJ2-7,TRBV3-1/TRBV3-2,TGTGCCAGCAGCGGGGGACTAGTCCCCAAGGAGCAGTACTTC,CASSGGLVPKEQYF
-,-,TRBJ2-7,TRBV6-5,TGTGCCAGCAGTTACCTGACACTAGCAGCTCCCCACGAGCAGTACTTC,CASSYLTLAAPHEQYF
-,-,TRBJ1-1,TRBV28,TGTGCCAGCAGTGACACAGGGAGGGTAAAGGAAGCTTTCTTT,CASSDTGRVKEAFF
TRBD1,-,TRBJ2-1,TRBV28,TGTGCCAGCAGTCAACAATCGACAGGGGGCAATGAGCAGTTCTTC,CASSQQSTGGNEQFF
TRBD1,-,TRBJ1-5,TRBV4-1,TGCGCCAGCAGAGGGGACAGGGAGGATCAGCCCCAGCATTTT,CASRGDREDQPQHF
-,-,TRBJ1-5,TRBV11-2,TGTGCCAGCAGCTCGGGGGGCAATCAGCCCCAGCATTTT,CASSSGGNQPQHF
-,-,TRBJ2-4,TRBV5-6,TGTGCCAGCAGCCCTACAGGGAAGGGACGAAAAAACATTCAGTACTTC,CASSPTGKGRKNIQYF
TRBD1,-,TRBJ1-5,TRBV5-8,TGTGCCAGCAGCCGCCGACAGGGAGTGGTTCAGCCCCAGCATTTT,CASSRRQGVVQPQHF
-,-,TRBJ2-1,TRBV4-2,TGTGCCAGCAGCCAAGCGGACAGCCGGAATGAGCAGTTCTTC,CASSQADSRNEQFF
TRBD1,-,TRBJ2-7,TRBV5-4,TGTGCCAGCAGCTTGGGTGCGGGACAGGGTTATGAGCAGTACTTC,CASSLGAGQGYEQYF
TRBD2,once,TRBJ2-5,TRBV6-5,TGTGCCAGCAGTCGGACTAGCGGGAGGCCCCAGTACTTC,CASSRTSGRPQYF
-,-,TRBJ2-7,TRBV12-3/TRBV12-4,TGTGCCAGCAGTTTTGCGTACGAGCAGTACTTC,CASSFAYEQYF
-,-,TRBJ2-1,TRBV10-3,TGTGCCATCAGTGAGGGAGGTCCCTACAATGAGCAGTTCTTC,CAISEGGPYNEQFF
TRBD1,once,TRBJ2-7,TRBV4-1,TGCGCCAGCAGCCAAGGGCCCCTGGGACAGGGTAACTCCTACGAGCAGTACTTC,CASSQGPLGQGNSYEQYF
-,-,TRBJ2-5,TRBV18,TGTGCCAGCTCACCTACTAAGCAGCAGCAAGAGACCCAGTACTTC,CASSPTKQQQETQYF
-,once,TRBJ1-6,TRBV9,TGTGCCAGTTCGGCGGGGGGATTCGATTCACCCCTCCACTTT,CASSAGGFDSPLHF
-,-,TRBJ1-5,TRBV30,TGTGCCTGGAGTCGGGGGGGAGATCAGCCCCAGCATTTT,CAWSRGGDQPQHF
TRBD2,-,TRBJ2-3,TRBV19,TGTGCCAGTAGTGGAGGAGCGGGAGGGCACCCTAGCACAGATACGCAGTATTTT,CASSGGAGGHPSTDTQYF
-,once,TRBJ1-1,TRBV28,TGTGCCAGCAGCTGGGCTGGTGGGGCTTTCTTT,CASSWAGGAFF
TRBD1,-,TRBJ2-1,TRBV14,TGTGCCAGCAGAGGTGTACCCGGGACAGGGAATATCTATGAGCAGTTCTTC,CASRGVPGTGNIYEQFF
TRBD1,-,TRBJ2-2,TRBV28,TGTGCCAGCAGTTTACCGGGGACAGGGTTCCCCGGGGAGCTGTTTTTT,CASSLPGTGFPGELFF
TRBD1,-,TRBJ2-2,TRBV7-2,TGTGCCAGCAACCACCCTCGACAGGGGGCCAGCACCGGGGAGCTGTTTTTT,CASNHPRQGASTGELFF
-,-,TRBJ2-2,TRBV6-6,TGTGCCAGCAGCACACAAAACACCGGGGAGCTGTTTTTT,CASSTQNTGELFF
-,-,TRBJ2-7,TRBV30,TGTGCCTGGAGAGGGATAGGGAGCTACGAGCAGTACTTC,CAWRGIGSYEQYF